These 29 T cell receptor beta chains were all obtained from the same sample, sequenced in a study of read filtering for tumor transcriptome and immune sequencing. Molecular barcoded adaptors covering alpha/delta and beta/gamma chains were used on approximately 400 ng RNA. TCRdb reprocessed the reads via MiXCR and lists one record per CDR3 protein. The repertoire holds about 130,000 distinct CDR3 sequences, with 13% as singletons. Sequencing was carried out using a population of CD138-negative cells sorted from bone marrow. The receptor set was obtained from a donor at least 40 years old with multiple myeloma.

V is TRBV4-1 and J is TRBJ1-1; 9 bases align to TRBD1. The germline CDR1 and CDR2 sequences are MGHRA and YSYEKL. The CDR3 contains 14 residues. The V and J ends lost 7 bases and 6 bases, in that order; junction bases with no gene match: 9. The DNA of the CDR3 is TGCGCCAGCAACTTCGTGGGACAGGGCTCTGAAGCTTTCTTT. Translated, it gives CASNFVGQGSEAFF.

This clonotype was counted many times. The rearrangement joins TRBV9 to TRBJ2-1, with 8 nucleotides matching TRBD2. This CDR3 is 17 amino acids long. In germline, CDR1 is SGDLS, CDR2 YYNGEE. V shed 0 bases and J 5 bases; nucleotides not matched to a gene: 10. In DNA form, the CDR3 reads TGTGCCAGCAGCGTAGGCCTACCGGGACTAGAGAACAATGAGCAGTTCTTC. Its protein is CASSVGLPGLENNEQFF.

This chain joins TRBV12-3 or TRBV12-4 and TRBJ2-7, with a weak D call TRBD1 (5 bases). Trimming pared 2 bases from V and 6 bases from J, leaving 11 bases between. The CDR3 totals 13 residues. The CDR3 DNA reads as TGTGCCAGCAGTTTAACCGACAGAGGCGAGCAGTACTTC. This encodes CASSLTDRGEQYF.

Turning to this clonotype: One end of the junction is discordant with germline, which a read error may explain. The chain couples TRBV5-1 to TRBJ2-2; weak D call: TRBD2 (5 bases). The germline CDR1 and CDR2 sequences are SGHRS and YFSETQ. The CDR3 spans 17 residues. CDR3 region: CANSLDPGSIATGELFF. CDR3 in DNA: TGCGCCAACAGCTTGGATCCGGGGTCGATAGCGACCGGGGAGCTGTTTTTT.

This clonotype was observed many times. The V and J genes are TRBV9 and TRBJ2-1; D might be TRBD2 (7 bases). This CDR3 spans 15 amino acids. The germline V and J ends were trimmed by 0 bases and 3 bases, with 10 bases remaining between them. CDR1 SGDLS and CDR2 YYNGEE come from the germline V gene. The chain's CDR3 is CASSVEGGVYNEQFF. The CDR3 nucleotides read TGTGCCAGCAGCGTAGAGGGGGGGGTCTACAATGAGCAGTTCTTC.

Worth noting for this clonotype: A much larger clonotype is one base distant, so this may be a read error. This chain connects TRBV11-3 to TRBJ2-3, with 7 nucleotides matching TRBD2. The CDR3 length is 14 residues. Germline-derived CDR1 and CDR2 are SGHNT and YENEEA. J lost 3 bases, V lost 5 bases, and 5 bases had no gene match. CDR3 protein: CASSALGLTDTQYF. The CDR3 nucleotides read TGTGCCAGCAGCGCGCTGGGACTAACAGATACGCAGTATTTT.

On this clonotype: One end of the junction fails to match germline, which may point to a read error. V is TRBV6-5 and J is TRBJ1-3; D gene ambiguous. The CDR3 sequence is 14 residues long. Germline values: CDR1 MNHEY, CDR2 SVGAGI. This chain's CDR3 is CASSATRTGNTTYF. CDR3 DNA: TGTGCCAGCAGTGCAACCCGGACTGGAAACACCACATATTTT.

The chain links TRBV29-1 to TRBJ2-3; 12 bases match TRBD2. Trimming removed 3 bases from V and 1 base from J; junction bases left unmatched: 8. Looked up from germline, CDR1 is SQVTM and CDR2 is ANQGSEA. This CDR3 has 17 residues. The CDR3 region has the DNA TGCAGCGTTGACTCTAGCGGGGGGGCCCTTGGCACAGATACGCAGTATTTT. This gives the protein CSVDSSGGALGTDTQYF.

Many counts were recorded for this clonotype. V gene TRBV7-8 combines with J gene TRBJ1-1; 8 nucleotides agree with TRBD1. The germline gives CDR1 SGHVS, CDR2 FQNEAQ. There are 18 residues in the CDR3. Germline trimming cut 1 base from V and 3 bases from J; bases unmatched to any gene: 13. The CDR3 protein is CASSLVRDRSQGYTEAFF. DNA for the CDR3: TGTGCCAGCAGCTTAGTTAGGGACAGGAGCCAGGGGTACACTGAAGCTTTCTTT. The full variable domain, in which reference TRBV7-8 and TRBJ1-1 provide the parts outside the CDR3, is GAGVSQSPRYKVAKRGQDVALRCDPISGHVSLFWYQQALGQGPEFLTYFQNEAQLDKSGLPSDRFFAERPEGSVSTLKIQRTQQEDSAVYLCASSLVRDRSQGYTEAFFGQGTRLTVV.

This clonotype was found many times. The chain employs TRBV7-2 and TRBJ2-1, with TRBD2 matching over 7 bases. Germline V gene lookup returns CDR1 SGHTA and CDR2 FQGNSA. Unmatched junction bases numbered 3, after V lost 1 base and J lost 9 bases. The CDR3 covers 13 residues. The CDR3 coding sequence is TGTGCCAGCAGCTTAGAGACTAGCCGTGAGCAGTTCTTC. It specifies CASSLETSREQFF.

In this sample, this clonotype turned up many times. The rearrangement links TRBV2 to TRBJ1-1; 9 nucleotides align to TRBD1. The CDR3 is made up of 13 amino acids. V lost 6 bases to trimming and J lost 4 bases; unmatched junction nucleotides: 3. Germline V gene data show CDR1 as SNHLY and CDR2 as FYNNEI. The CDR3 sequence is CASREDRGTEAFF. The CDR3 DNA follows: TGTGCCAGCAGGGAGGACAGGGGCACTGAAGCTTTCTTT.

This sequence joins TRBV12-3 or TRBV12-4 and TRBJ1-5, with TRBD1 matching over 8 bases. Germline trimming cut 7 bases from V and 2 bases from J; bases unmatched to any gene: 7. The CDR3 extends over 15 amino acids. The CDR3 reads CASTLGGQGNQPQHF. The CDR3 nucleotides read TGTGCCAGCACCTTGGGGGGACAGGGCAATCAGCCCCAGCATTTT.

This clonotype has ten or more counts. The V gene is TRBV2, the J gene TRBJ2-1, with a tentative D call TRBD2 (5 bases). The germline V gene encodes CDR1 SNHLY and CDR2 FYNNEI. The V and J ends lost 7 bases and 0 bases respectively, with 10 bases between them. The CDR3 is made up of 14 amino acids. This CDR3 reads CASTSGSSYNEQFF. In DNA, the CDR3 is TGTGCCAGCACATCGGGGAGCTCCTACAATGAGCAGTTCTTC.

This clonotype came up once. The genes are TRBV10-1 and TRBJ2-1; 11 nucleotides align to TRBD2. CDR1 WNHNN and CDR2 SYGVQD come from the germline V gene (reference sequence). This CDR3 region has 15 residues. Trimming cost V 3 bases and J 9 bases; bases outside gene matches: 7. The CDR3 spells CASSETSGGNIEQFF. Here the CDR3 DNA reads TGCGCCAGCAGTGAAACTAGCGGGGGTAACATTGAGCAGTTCTTC.

At least ten counts were recorded for this clonotype. No DNA is shown, since the ends of the CDR3 on it are uncertain; the CDR3 is the one TCRdb lists. The genes are TRBV5-6 and TRBJ1-2; TRBD1, as called in the table, went unchecked against the DNA. The CDR3 has 16 amino acids, counting both end residues. Germline lookup yields CDR1 SGHDT and CDR2 YYEEEE. The chain's CDR3 is CASSLFGSGGQGGYTF.

Ten or more counts support this clonotype. The chain is built from TRBV29-1 and TRBJ1-4; 7 bases line up with TRBD1. Germline V CDR1 and CDR2: SQVTM, ANQGSEA. This CDR3 has 13 amino acids. Trimming took 4 bases from V and 6 from J; bases not matched to a gene: 5. The CDR3 DNA follows: TGCAGCGTTGGCGAGACAGGGCATGAAAAACTGTTTTTT. This sequence encodes CSVGETGHEKLFF.

There are many counts of this clonotype. The chain has TRBV18 and TRBJ1-1; the D gene is possibly TRBD1 (6 bases). This CDR3 has 14 amino acids. The germline V gene encodes CDR1 KGHSH and CDR2 LQKENI. Trimming took off 3 bases at V and 3 bases at J, with 11 bases between the two ends. The CDR3 nucleotides are TGTGCCAGCTCACCTGGGGGGGCTCACACTGAAGCTTTCTTT. Protein sequence: CASSPGGAHTEAFF.

Ten or more counts support this clonotype. This sequence joins TRBV5-1 and TRBJ2-6; 7 positions match TRBD1. CDR1 and CDR2 (germline): SGHRS, YFSETQ. The CDR3 extends over 17 amino acids. Trimming at V came to 5 bases and at J to 1 base, leaving 9 bases not matched to a gene. The CDR3 here is CASRGTATRSGANVLTF. The CDR3 DNA reads as TGCGCCAGCAGAGGGACAGCCACTCGATCTGGGGCCAACGTCCTGACTTTC.

About this clonotype itself: In this CDR3 the conserved last residue, phenylalanine or tryptophan, is missing, so a read error is likely. The chain is built from TRBV14 and TRBJ1-1; 11 bases are a match to TRBD1. CDR1 and CDR2 from the germline V gene are SGHDN and FVKESK. The CDR3 is 15 residues long. Trimming took 4 bases from V and 7 from J; bases not matched to a gene: 8. Here the CDR3 DNA reads TGTGCCAGCAGCCCCCGGACAGGGGGCATGGGTGAAGCTTTCCTT. It is translated as CASSPRTGGMGEAFL.

This clonotype was found many times. V and J are TRBV2 and TRBJ2-1; a weak D match, TRBD2 (5 bases). Looked up from germline, CDR1 is SNHLY and CDR2 is FYNNEI. V lost 6 bases, J lost 9 bases, and 15 bases lay in between. The length of the CDR3 is 13 residues. The CDR3 region has the DNA TGTGCCAGCAGGATCCCCGGAGGAACTGAGCAGTTCTTC. Its protein product is CASRIPGGTEQFF.

This clonotype was observed many times. This chain links TRBV7-6 with TRBJ2-3; TRBD2 matches at 7 bases. V shed 1 base, J shed 0 bases, and the junction held 13 bases outside the gene matches. The CDR3 is 19 amino acids. The germline V gene has CDR1 SGHVS and CDR2 FNYEAQ. CDR3 sequence (DNA): TGTGCCAGCAGCTTAGGGGTAGCGGGCTACAGCCCTAGCACAGATACGCAGTATTTT. Amino acid sequence: CASSLGVAGYSPSTDTQYF. Supplemented by reference TRBV7-6 and TRBJ2-3, the full variable domain reads GAGVSQSPRYKVTKRGQDVALRCDPISGHVSLYWYRQALGQGPEFLTYFNYEAQQDKSGLPNDRFSAERPEGSISTLTIQRTEQRDSAMYRCASSLGVAGYSPSTDTQYFGPGTRLTVL.

This clonotype was counted at least ten times. The gene calls are TRBV20-1 and TRBJ1-1, with a tentative D call TRBD1 (6 bases). The V gene lost 3 bases and the J gene lost 1 base, with 15 bases spanning the gap. The CDR3 sequence is 15 residues long. Germline CDR1 is DFQATT and CDR2 is SNEGSKA (reference sequence). CDR3 in amino acids: CSARGAGGRNTEAFF. CDR3 in DNA: TGCAGTGCTAGGGGTGCGGGGGGCCGGAACACTGAAGCTTTCTTT.

This clonotype showed up many times. The CDR3 protein is CASSRHVTGGATEAFF. Here the CDR3 DNA reads TGTGCCAGCAGCCGCCACGTGACAGGGGGCGCGACTGAAGCTTTCTTT. The rearrangement joins TRBV3-1 to TRBJ1-1; TRBD1 agrees at 10 bases. The CDR3 consists of 16 residues. Germline V lookup: CDR1 LGHDT, CDR2 YNNKEL (reference sequence). After removal of 4 bases from V and 5 bases from J, the junction contained 10 bases not matched to a gene.

Ten or more counts support this clonotype. The chain employs TRBV29-1 and TRBJ2-3; perhaps TRBD2 as D (6 bases). Trimming pared 2 bases from V and 4 bases from J, leaving 7 bases between. CDR1 and CDR2 (germline): SQVTM, ANQGSEA. The CDR3 has 12 residues. CDR3 loop: CSVEREADTQYF. As DNA, the CDR3 is TGCAGCGTTGAAAGGGAGGCAGATACGCAGTATTTT.

This clonotype appeared many times. J is TRBJ2-3 and V is TRBV7-9, with TRBD2 matching over 7 bases. Germline V gene lookup returns CDR1 SEHNR and CDR2 FQNEAQ (reference sequence). V shed 5 bases and J 3 bases; nucleotides not matched to a gene: 8. The CDR3 extends over 15 amino acids. The CDR3 sequence: CASSRAGERTDTQYF. The CDR3 DNA reads as TGTGCCAGCAGCCGCGCGGGGGAGAGGACAGATACGCAGTATTTT.

Many counts were recorded for this clonotype. For the CDR3, the DNA is TGCGCCAGCAGCCAAGAAAAAGAGAGCGGGGGGTTCAATGAGCAGTTCTTC. As protein: CASSQEKESGGFNEQFF. The rearrangement joins TRBV4-1 to TRBJ2-1; TRBD2 matches 9 bases. The V gene's germline CDR1 is MGHRA and CDR2 YSYEKL. The CDR3 has 17 residues. V lost 0 bases and J lost 6; bases outside the gene matches: 9.

This clonotype was seen repeatedly, ten times or more. The J gene is TRBJ2-7, the V gene TRBV28; D unresolved. The CDR3 sequence is 12 residues long. The germline CDR1 and CDR2 sequences are MDHEN and SYDVKM. V lost 2 bases and J 4 bases, leaving 6 bases between the germline ends. Here the CDR3 DNA reads TGTGCCAGCAGTTTACTGATTTACGAGCAGTACTTC. The encoded protein is CASSLLIYEQYF.

For this clonotype: The conserved final phenylalanine or tryptophan is absent from the CDR3, which likely points to a read error. Here the CDR3 DNA reads TGCGCCAGCAGCTTGCTGGGGACGGGCGGTGAGCAGTTCTCC. It translates to CASSLLGTGGEQFS. V usage is TRBV5-1 and J usage is TRBJ2-1; D is possibly TRBD1 or TRBD2 (5 bases each). The V and J ends lost 1 base and 9 bases respectively, with 14 bases between them. This CDR3 has 14 residues. CDR1 is SGHRS, CDR2 YFSETQ, per germline.

Comments on this clonotype: This could be a read error, since a much larger clone is one nucleotide away. CDR3 coding DNA: TGTGCCAGCTTACCATCCTCGAATAGCAATCAGCCCCAGCATTTT. Protein: CASLPSSNSNQPQHF. V usage is TRBV18 and J usage is TRBJ1-5, with D unresolved. This CDR3 contains 15 residues. The V gene's germline CDR1 is KGHSH and CDR2 LQKENI.